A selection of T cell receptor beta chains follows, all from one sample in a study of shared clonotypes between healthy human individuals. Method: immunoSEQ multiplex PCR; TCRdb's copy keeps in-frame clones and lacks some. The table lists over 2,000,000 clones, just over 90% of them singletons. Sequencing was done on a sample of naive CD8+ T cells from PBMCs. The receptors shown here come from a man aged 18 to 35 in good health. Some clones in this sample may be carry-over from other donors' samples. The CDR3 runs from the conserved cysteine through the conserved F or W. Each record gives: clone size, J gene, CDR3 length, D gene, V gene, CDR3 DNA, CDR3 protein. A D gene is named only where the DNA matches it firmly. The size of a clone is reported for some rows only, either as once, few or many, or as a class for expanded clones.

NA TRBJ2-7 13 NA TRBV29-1 TGCAGCGTTGAATTCCCCAACTCCTACGAGCAGTACTTC CSVEFPNSYEQYF
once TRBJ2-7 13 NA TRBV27 TGTGCCAGCAGTTTACGGCTAAACTACGAGCAGTACTTC CASSLRLNYEQYF
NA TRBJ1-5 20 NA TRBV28 TGTGCCAGCAGCTCCCCCTTCCTCCGCCCTGGATCTGTTGGCAATCAGCCCCAGCATTTT CASSSPFLRPGSVGNQPQHF
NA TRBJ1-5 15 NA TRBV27 TGTGCCAGCAGTTTATCCGGGGGTAGCAATCAGCCCCAGCATTTT CASSLSGGSNQPQHF
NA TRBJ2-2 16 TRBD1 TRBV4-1 TGCGCCAGCAGCCAGATGGGACAGGGTAACACCGGGGAGCTGTTTTTT CASSQMGQGNTGELFF
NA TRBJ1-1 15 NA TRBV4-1 TGCGCCAGCAGCCAAGAGGTACGTCTGGGCACTGAAGCTTTCTTT CASSQEVRLGTEAFF
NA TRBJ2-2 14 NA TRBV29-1 TGCAGCGGAACCGGGAGAGATAACACCGGGGAGCTGTTTTTT CSGTGRDNTGELFF
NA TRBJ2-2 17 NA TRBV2 TGTGCCAGCAGTGATCTCGAGCATCGACGGAACACCGGGGAGCTGTTTTTT CASSDLEHRRNTGELFF
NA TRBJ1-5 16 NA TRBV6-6 TGTGCCAGCAGTTACGGGGTGGGATTTCAGGATCAGCCCCAGCATTTT CASSYGVGFQDQPQHF
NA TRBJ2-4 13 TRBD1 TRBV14 TGTGCCAGCAGCCAAGGGACAGGAACCATTCAGTACTTC CASSQGTGTIQYF
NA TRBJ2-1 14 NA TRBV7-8 TGTGCCAGCAGCTTTTCGGGGTCGGGCAATGAGCAGTTCTTC CASSFSGSGNEQFF
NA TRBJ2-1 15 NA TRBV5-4 TGTGCCAGCAGCCCAGCGGTTAGCTCCTACAATGAGCAGTTCTTC CASSPAVSSYNEQFF
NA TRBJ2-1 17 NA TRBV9 TGTGCCAGCAGCGTAGACCCGACGGGAGATTCCAACAATGAGCAGTTCTTC CASSVDPTGDSNNEQFF
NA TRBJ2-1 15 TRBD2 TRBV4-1 TGCGCCAGCAGCCAAGAAGCGGGGCCCTACAATGAGCAGTTCTTC CASSQEAGPYNEQFF
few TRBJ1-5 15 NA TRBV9 TGTGCCAGCAGCGTAGGAGGGGGAGGCAATCAGCCCCAGCATTTT CASSVGGGGNQPQHF
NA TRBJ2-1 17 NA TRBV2 TGTGCCAGCAGTCCCCTGGTTAGTTGGGCAGATACGAATGAGCAGTTCTTC CASSPLVSWADTNEQFF
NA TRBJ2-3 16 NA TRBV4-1 TGCGCCAGCAGCCAACTCCCCGGTGCTAGCACAGATACGCAGTATTTT CASSQLPGASTDTQYF
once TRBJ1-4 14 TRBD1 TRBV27 TGTGCCAGCAGTTACAGGGGGGCTAATGAAAAACTGTTTTTT CASSYRGANEKLFF
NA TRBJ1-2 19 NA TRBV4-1 TGCGCCAGCAGCCAAGTTATGAATAGTCCACTCGGCCTTGCGAGTGGCTACACCTTC CASSQVMNSPLGLASGYTF
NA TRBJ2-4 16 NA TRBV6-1 TGTGCCAGCAGTGAATTGAGGGGCTTAGCCAAAAACATTCAGTACTTC CASSELRGLAKNIQYF
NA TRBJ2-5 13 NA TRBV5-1 TGCGCCAGCAGCTTGTTTGAAACGGAGACCCAGTACTTC CASSLFETETQYF
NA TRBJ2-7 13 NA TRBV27 TGTGCCACCAGGGAGGCAGGGACGTACGAGCAGTACTTC CATREAGTYEQYF
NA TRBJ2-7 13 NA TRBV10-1 TGCGCCAGCAGTGAGTCGAGCAACTACGAGCAGTACTTC CASSESSNYEQYF
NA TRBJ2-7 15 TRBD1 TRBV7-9 TGTGCCAGCAGCTTTTTACAGGGGGCGCTTGACGAGCAGTACTTC CASSFLQGALDEQYF
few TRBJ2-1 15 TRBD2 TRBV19 TGTGCCAGTAGTCTGCGGGAGACCTCATACAATGAGCAGTTCTTC CASSLRETSYNEQFF
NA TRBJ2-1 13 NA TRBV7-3 TGTGCCAGCAGCGCCCTCATCTACAATGAGCAGTTCTTC CASSALIYNEQFF
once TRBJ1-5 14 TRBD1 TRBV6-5 TGTGCCAGCGACAGGGTTTATAGCAATCAGCCCCAGCATTTT CASDRVYSNQPQHF
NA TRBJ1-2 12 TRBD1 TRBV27 TGTGCCAGCAGAACAGGGGGTCTTGGCTACACCTTC CASRTGGLGYTF
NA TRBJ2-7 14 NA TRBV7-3 TGTGCCAGCAGCTTACCGCCGGGAACCTACGAGCAGTACTTC CASSLPPGTYEQYF
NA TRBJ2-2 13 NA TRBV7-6 TGTGCCACGGGAATGGGGTCGGTCGGGGAGCTGTTTTTT CATGMGSVGELFF
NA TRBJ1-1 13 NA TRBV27 TGTGCCAGCAGTTTGGGTATGAACACTGAAGCTTTCTTT CASSLGMNTEAFF
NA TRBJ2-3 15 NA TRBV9 TGTGCCAGCAGCCCCTACCGGGACCCCGAGGATACGCAGTATTTT CASSPYRDPEDTQYF
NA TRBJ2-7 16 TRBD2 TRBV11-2 TGTGCCAGCAGCCCCCCCGGGGTAGCGGGAGTTCCCGAGCAGTACTTC CASSPPGVAGVPEQYF
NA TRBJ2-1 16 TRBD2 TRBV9 TGTGCCAGCAGCGCCCCTAGCGGGATTGGTTACAATGAGCAGTTCTTC CASSAPSGIGYNEQFF
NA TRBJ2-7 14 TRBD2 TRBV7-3 TGTGCCAGCAGCCCAGCGGGAGGGTCTGACGAGCAGTACTTC CASSPAGGSDEQYF
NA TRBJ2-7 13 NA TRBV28 TGTGCCAGCAGCCCCGGAGGGGTTTACGAGCAGTACTTC CASSPGGVYEQYF
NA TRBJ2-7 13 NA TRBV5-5 TGTGCCAGCAGCTTGTCTAGCATCTACGAGCAGTACTTC CASSLSSIYEQYF
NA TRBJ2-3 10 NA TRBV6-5 TGTGCCAGCCGGACAGATACGCAGTATTTT CASRTDTQYF
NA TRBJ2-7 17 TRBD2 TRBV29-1 TGCAGCGCTGAACACCTTTCGACTAGCGGGGTTACCTACGAGCAGTACTTC CSAEHLSTSGVTYEQYF
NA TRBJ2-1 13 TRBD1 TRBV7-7 TGTGCCAGCAGCTCGACGACAGGGGGAGCGCAGTTCTTC CASSSTTGGAQFF
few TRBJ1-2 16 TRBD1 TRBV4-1 TGCGCCAGCAGCCCATTCGGACAGGGTTACAACTATGGCTACACCTTC CASSPFGQGYNYGYTF
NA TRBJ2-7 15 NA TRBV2 TGTGCCATTCTTAAAGCCCCGACAGACACCTACGAGCAGTACTTC CAILKAPTDTYEQYF
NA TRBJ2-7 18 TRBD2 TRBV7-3 TGTGCCAGCAGCCCCGGGACTAGCGGGAGGGATTCTTCCTACGAGCAGTACTTC CASSPGTSGRDSSYEQYF
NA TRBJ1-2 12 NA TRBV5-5 TGTGCCAGCAGCGGGCGGGACTATGGCTACACCTTC CASSGRDYGYTF
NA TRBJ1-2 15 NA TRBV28 TGTGCCAGCAGTTTTTTCATGGGCCCGAACTATGGCTACACCTTC CASSFFMGPNYGYTF
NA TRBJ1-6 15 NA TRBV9 TGTGCCAACCTCCCCCGGCAACGAGGTGGTTCACCCCTCCACTTT CANLPRQRGGSPLHF
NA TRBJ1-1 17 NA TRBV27 TGTGCCAGCAGTTTAAAGCTAGTCAGGGTAAGCGGCACTGAAGCTTTCTTT CASSLKLVRVSGTEAFF
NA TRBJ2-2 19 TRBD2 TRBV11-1 TGTGCCAGCAGCTTAGGGGCCCTTTTTAGCGGGAAAAACACCGGGGAGCTGTTTTTT CASSLGALFSGKNTGELFF
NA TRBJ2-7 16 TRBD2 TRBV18 TGTGCCAGCTCACCACCGGCCGGGAGGGGAGACTACGAGCAGTACTTC CASSPPAGRGDYEQYF
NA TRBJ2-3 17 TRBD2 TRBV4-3 TGCGCCAGCAGCCAAGATTTCGAGGCGGGAGTGCGAGATACGCAGTATTTT CASSQDFEAGVRDTQYF
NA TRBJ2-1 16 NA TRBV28 TGTGCCAGCAGTCAAAAGGACCAAGCCTTCTACAATGAGCAGTTCTTC CASSQKDQAFYNEQFF
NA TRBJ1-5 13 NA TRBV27 TGTGCCAGCAGTCCGGGGGGGGGCCAGCCCCAGCATTTT CASSPGGGQPQHF
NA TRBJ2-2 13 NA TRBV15 TGTGCCGCGGGGGCGCCGAACACCGGGGAGCTGTTTTTT CAAGAPNTGELFF
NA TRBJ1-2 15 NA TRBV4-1 TGCGCCAGCAGCCTCCATTACACAGGGATCTATGGCTACACCTTC CASSLHYTGIYGYTF
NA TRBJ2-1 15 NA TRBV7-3 TGTGCCAGCACCCTTGGGGGCGGGAGTGGGAATGAGCAGTTCTTC CASTLGGGSGNEQFF
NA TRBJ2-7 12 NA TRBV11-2 TGTGCCAGCAGCTTTGGGTTACACGAGCAGTACTTC CASSFGLHEQYF
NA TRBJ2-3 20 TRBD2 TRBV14 TGTGCCAGCAGCCAAGCCTCCGGGACTAGCGGGAGCGTAAGCACAGATACGCAGTATTTT CASSQASGTSGSVSTDTQYF